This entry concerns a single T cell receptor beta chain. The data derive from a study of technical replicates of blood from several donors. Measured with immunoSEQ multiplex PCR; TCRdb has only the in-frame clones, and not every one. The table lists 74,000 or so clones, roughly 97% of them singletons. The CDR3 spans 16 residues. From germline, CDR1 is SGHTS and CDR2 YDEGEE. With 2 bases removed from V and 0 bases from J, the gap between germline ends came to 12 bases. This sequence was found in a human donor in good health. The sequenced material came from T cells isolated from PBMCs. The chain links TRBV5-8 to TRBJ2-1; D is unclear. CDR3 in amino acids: CASSFILRISYNEQFF. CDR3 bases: TGTGCCAGCAGCTTTATCCTTCGTATCTCCTACAATGAGCAGTTCTTC. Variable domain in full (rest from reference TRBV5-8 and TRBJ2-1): EAGVTQSPTHLIKTRGQQATLRCSPISGHTSVYWYQQALGLGLQFLLWYDEGEERNRGNFPPRFSGRQFPNYSSELNVNALELEDSALYLCASSFILRISYNEQFFGPGTRLTVL.